A single sample is the source of the 18 T cell receptor beta chains below, sequenced in a study of blood T cell repertoires in COVID-19. The data were produced by immunoSEQ multiplex PCR, yet TCRdb's version contains in-frame clones alone and is incomplete. This sample has approximately 260,000 clones; about 86% occur once, and the top ten carry approximately 4%. Sequenced sample: peripheral blood. The receptors shown here come from a man aged 18 to 29 with active or convalescent COVID-19.

V is TRBV5-4 and J is TRBJ2-2; D is unclear. Trimming stripped 4 bases from V and 6 bases from J, with 7 bases between. CDR3 length: 12 amino acids. CDR1 and CDR2 (germline): SGHNT, YYREEE (reference sequence). This CDR3 reads CASSHVAGELFF. The CDR3 nucleotides are TGTGCCAGCAGCCACGTAGCCGGGGAGCTGTTTTTT.

The chain couples TRBV6-5 to TRBJ2-7; possible D gene TRBD1, 7 bases. CDR3 length: 14 residues. The V end lost 7 bases, the J end lost 2 bases, and 15 bases lay between the germline ends. Germline CDR1 MNHEY, CDR2 SVGAGI. CDR3 amino acids: CASKKQGRPYEQYF. For the CDR3, the DNA is TGTGCCAGCAAAAAACAGGGGAGGCCCTACGAGCAGTACTTC.

The V call is TRBV19, the J call TRBJ2-7, with 8 bases aligning to TRBD1. J gave up 5 bases and V 2 bases, and 5 bases lay outside the gene matches. CDR3 length: 14 amino acids. Germline assignment: CDR1 LNHDA and CDR2 SQIVND (reference sequence). The CDR3 is CASSIQGALDEQYF. CDR3 DNA sequence: TGTGCCAGTAGTATACAGGGGGCATTGGACGAGCAGTACTTC.

This sequence joins TRBV27 and TRBJ2-5, with no clear D. The ends were cut back, 3 bases at V and 5 bases at J, with 16 bases in the middle. The length of the CDR3 is 15 residues. The germline V gene encodes CDR1 MNHEY and CDR2 SMNVEV (reference sequence). The CDR3 protein is CASSFSWLVDETQYF. CDR3 DNA: TGTGCCAGCAGTTTCTCATGGCTAGTTGATGAGACCCAGTACTTC.

The chain combines TRBV9 with TRBJ2-1; 9 bases fit TRBD2. The V and J ends lost 3 bases and 8 bases, in that order; junction bases with no gene match: 9. Germline assignment: CDR1 SGDLS and CDR2 YYNGEE. The CDR3 consists of 15 residues. The CDR3 here is CASSAGGGRADEQFF. The CDR3 DNA reads as TGTGCCAGCAGCGCCGGAGGCGGGAGGGCCGATGAGCAGTTCTTC.

The rearrangement joins TRBV12-3 or TRBV12-4 to TRBJ1-5; D is possibly TRBD1 (5 bases). The ends were cut back, 3 bases at V and 10 bases at J, with 13 bases in the middle. The CDR3 sequence is 13 residues long. Here the CDR3 reads CASSLGGVDPQHF. The CDR3 nucleotides read TGTGCCAGCAGTTTGGGGGGTGTGGACCCCCAGCATTTT.

This clone was recorded at least ten times. The sample holds other DNA sequences that translate to the same CDR3. This rearrangement joins TRBV5-1 to TRBJ1-2; TRBD1 matches 9 bases. After removal of 4 bases from V and 1 base from J, the junction contained 5 bases not matched to a gene. The CDR3 contains 15 residues. CDR1 and CDR2 from the germline V gene are SGHRS and YFSETQ. The CDR3 is CASSRTGGLNYGYTF. DNA for the CDR3: TGCGCCAGCAGCAGAACAGGGGGCCTTAACTATGGCTACACCTTC.

The V call is TRBV19, the J call TRBJ1-2, with 7 bases fitting TRBD1. The CDR3 covers 12 residues. Unmatched junction bases numbered 6, after V lost 10 bases and J lost 4 bases. Germline loops: CDR1 LNHDA, CDR2 SQIVND (reference sequence). This CDR3 reads CAIPTGAYGYTF. The CDR3 DNA is TGTGCCATTCCTACAGGGGCCTATGGCTACACCTTC.

This rearrangement joins TRBV6-5 to TRBJ1-2, with D possibly matching TRBD1 (5 bases). The germline CDR1 and CDR2 sequences are MNHEY and SVGAGI. Trimming took 0 bases from V and 6 from J, leaving 14 bases between them. The CDR3 consists of 15 residues. The DNA of the CDR3 is TGTGCCAGCAGTTACTCCGGCAGGGATAAAAATGGCTACACCTTC. Translated: CASSYSGRDKNGYTF.

The chain is built from TRBV5-6 and TRBJ2-7; D perhaps matches TRBD1 (6 bases). Germline V gene data show CDR1 as SGHDT and CDR2 as YYEEEE. This CDR3 is built from 14 residues. V was pared by 4 bases and J by 2 bases, with 13 bases between. CDR3 loop: CASSQLDRTYEQYF. The DNA for the CDR3 is TGTGCCAGCAGCCAACTGGACAGAACCTACGAGCAGTACTTC.

The chain combines TRBV5-1 with TRBJ1-6; D ambiguous. The length of the CDR3 is 17 residues. Germline CDR1 SGHRS, CDR2 YFSETQ. Trimming pared 2 bases from V and 0 bases from J, leaving 12 bases between. The CDR3 reads CASSLASGSSYNSPLHF. The CDR3 DNA is TGCGCCAGCAGCTTAGCGAGCGGGAGCTCCTATAATTCACCCCTCCACTTT.

The chain combines TRBV3-1 (or the pseudogene TRBV3-2) with TRBJ2-5; TRBD2 agrees at 8 bases. CDR1 LGHDT and CDR2 YNNKEL come from the germline V gene (reference sequence). The length of the CDR3 is 13 residues. V was pared by 1 base and J by 5 bases, with 0 bases of the junction left unmatched. CDR3 sequence reads: CASSQGLAETQYF. The CDR3 DNA reads as TGTGCCAGCAGCCAAGGACTAGCGGAGACCCAGTACTTC.

The chain couples TRBV3-1 (or the pseudogene TRBV3-2) to TRBJ2-5, with a weak D call TRBD1 (5 bases). The V end lost 0 bases, the J end lost 5 bases, and 13 bases lay between the germline ends. The CDR3 runs 15 residues. Germline CDR1 reads LGHDT; CDR2 reads YNNKEL (reference sequence). In DNA, the CDR3 is TGTGCCAGCAGCCAAGACGCAGGGCTGGGGGAGACCCAGTACTTC. Its protein product is CASSQDAGLGETQYF.

The chain is built from TRBV2 and TRBJ1-3, with D unclear. Germline V CDR1 and CDR2: SNHLY, FYNNEI. The CDR3 covers 16 residues. V lost 2 bases and J 0 bases, leaving 11 bases between the germline ends. The CDR3 sequence is CASSEWPASSGNTIYF. The CDR3 nucleotides read TGTGCCAGCAGTGAATGGCCCGCTAGCTCTGGAAACACCATATATTTT.

A single count supports this clone. V is TRBV15 and J is TRBJ1-2; unclear D gene. The germline V gene has CDR1 LNHNV and CDR2 YYDKDF (reference sequence). CDR3 length: 15 amino acids. Trimming shortened V by 3 bases and J by 6 bases, and 17 bases separated the two germline ends. CDR3 sequence (DNA): TGTGCCACCAGCAGGGGAAGCGGGCTGTTGGATGGCTACACCTTC. Translated: CATSRGSGLLDGYTF.

The V call is TRBV2, the J call TRBJ1-4; D remains ambiguous. V lost 7 bases and J lost 0, with 9 bases in between. This CDR3 is 14 amino acids long. Per germline, CDR1 SNHLY and CDR2 FYNNEI. The CDR3 here is CASIPGTTNEKLFF. The CDR3 nucleotides read TGTGCCAGCATTCCGGGTACAACTAATGAAAAACTGTTTTTT.

V usage is TRBV6-6 and J usage is TRBJ1-1; no clear D gene. The CDR3 length is 13 residues. Trimming shortened V by 0 bases and J by 1 base, and 3 bases separated the two germline ends. CDR1 is MNHNY and CDR2 is SVGAGI in the germline V gene (reference sequence). The CDR3 sequence: CASSYSWNTEAFF. The CDR3 DNA sequence: TGTGCCAGCAGTTACTCCTGGAACACTGAAGCTTTCTTT.

The rearrangement links TRBV7-2 to TRBJ1-6; the D is unclear. Trimming shortened V by 3 bases and J by 4 bases, and 4 bases separated the two germline ends. CDR3 length: 13 amino acids. CDR1 SGHTA and CDR2 FQGNSA come from the germline V gene. CDR3 loop: CASSLTYNSPLHF. The CDR3 region has the DNA TGTGCCAGCAGCTTGACATATAATTCACCCCTCCACTTT.